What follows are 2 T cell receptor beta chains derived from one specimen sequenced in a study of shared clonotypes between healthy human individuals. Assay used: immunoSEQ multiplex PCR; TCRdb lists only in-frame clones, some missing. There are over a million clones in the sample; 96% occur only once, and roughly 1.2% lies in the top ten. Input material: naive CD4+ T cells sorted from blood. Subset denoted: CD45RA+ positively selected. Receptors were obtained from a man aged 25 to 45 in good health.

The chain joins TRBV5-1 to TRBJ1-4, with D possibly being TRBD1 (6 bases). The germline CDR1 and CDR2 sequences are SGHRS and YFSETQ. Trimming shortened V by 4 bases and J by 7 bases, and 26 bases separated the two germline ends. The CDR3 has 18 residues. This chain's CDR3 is CASSRAPSHRVESEKLFF. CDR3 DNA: TGCGCCAGCAGCCGAGCCCCCTCACACAGGGTCGAATCTGAAAAACTGTTTTTT.

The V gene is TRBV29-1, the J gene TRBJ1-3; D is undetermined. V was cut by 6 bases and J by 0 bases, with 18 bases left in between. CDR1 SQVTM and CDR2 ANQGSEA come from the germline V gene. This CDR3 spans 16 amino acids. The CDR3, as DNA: TGCAGCGTAGGAATCACCCCCGGGAGCTCTGGAAACACCATATATTTT. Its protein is CSVGITPGSSGNTIYF.